The clone carrying this TCR beta chain has only a few counts. The CDR3 covers 15 residues. Germline V gene sequence: CDR1 SGHRS, CDR2 YFSETQ. V was pared by 3 bases and J by 2 bases, with 14 bases between. The data derive from a study of blood T cell repertoires in COVID-19. Study summary: The United States, Italy and Spain were the sources of the acute and convalescent COVID-19 samples. PBMCs, B-cell-depleted T cells, or T cells were the source of the cDNA or gDNA that made up the material.

Enrolment of Seattle patients took place during active infection, and they were followed longitudinally. Methods used by the authors: Quantification of nucleated cells was approximated via reference gene primer amplification. The protocol was immunoSEQ multiplex PCR, while the TCRdb copy is restricted to in-frame clones and leaves out a portion. The V and J calls and clone size come from that table; D and trimming were worked out from the DNA. The profile shows some 300,000 clones, 85% to 90% of them singletons. Sequenced material: peripheral blood. The chain employs TRBV5-1 and TRBJ1-1; TRBD1 might be the D (6 bases). This clonotype was sampled from a woman aged 45-60 years with COVID-19, enrolled during active disease. The CDR3 nucleotides are TGCGCCAGCAGCTCGGGGGGCCGGGGTAACACTGAAGCTTTCTTT. Amino acids: CASSSGGRGNTEAFF. Filled out from reference TRBV5-1 and TRBJ1-1, the complete variable domain reads KAGVTQTPRYLIKTRGQQVTLSCSPISGHRSVSWYQQTPGQGLQFLFEYFSETQRNKGNFPGRFSGRQFSNSRSEMNVSTLELGDSALYLCASSSGGRGNTEAFFGQGTRLTVV.